This entry features one T cell receptor (beta chain) sequence. Its antigen is unidentified. This sample is drawn from a study of lymphopenia after photon versus proton radiotherapy. Overall study findings and caveats: After the lymphocyte nadir, photon-treated repertoires showed oligoclonal expansion, especially of CD8+ Temra cells. A bigger post-nadir fall in TCR diversity correlated inversely with survival time in deceased patients. Authors raise, but do not show, better survival with proton therapy. Under photons, naive T cells and diversity fell while effector/memory populations rose.

TCRdb keeps only in-frame clones here, not all; method: immunoSEQ multiplex PCR. The sample carries more than 70,000 clones, around four fifths recorded once. V shed 5 bases and J shed 3 bases, with 14 bases lying between them. This CDR3 contains 15 residues. CDR1 and CDR2 (germline): SEHNR, FQNEAQ (reference sequence). The material sequenced was peripheral blood, taken from a patient treated with proton-based radiotherapy. The V call is TRBV7-9, the J call TRBJ2-1; the D gene could be TRBD1 or TRBD2 (5 bases each). The sequence derives from a man aged 60-69 years with pancreatic cancer. The CDR3 sequence: CASSPTGTVYNEQFF. DNA for the CDR3: TGTGCCAGCAGCCCCACCGGGACGGTCTACAATGAGCAGTTCTTC.